Listed below are T cell receptor beta chains from one sample, sequenced in a study of shared T cell receptors in the human thymus. TCRdb keeps only in-frame clones here, not all; method: immunoSEQ multiplex PCR. Of under 700,000 clones in the sample, 70% to 80% were seen once. These sequences were also reported in another study, on human thymus T cells.

The sequenced sample was thymocytes. These receptors were obtained from a boy younger than two with a congenital heart defect. The CDR3 runs from the conserved cysteine through the conserved F or W. A D gene is named only where the DNA matches it firmly. Where a row states a size, it is once, few, many or the class of an expanded clone; other rows omit it.

d_call	clone_size	v_call	j_call	cdr3_nt	cdr3_aa
NA	once	TRBV4-2	TRBJ1-1	TGTGCCAGCAGCCCGGGACTCCCGTTGGACACTGAAGCTTTCTTT	CASSPGLPLDTEAFF
NA	NA	TRBV7-2	TRBJ2-7	TGTGCCAGCAGCTTCGATCCTAGCGCAGTTTTGTACGAGCAGTACTTC	CASSFDPSAVLYEQYF
NA	NA	TRBV25-1	TRBJ1-5	TGTGCCAGCAGTGCCCGGGAAGAGGATCAGCCCCAGCATTTT	CASSAREEDQPQHF
NA	NA	TRBV28	TRBJ1-5	TGTGCCAGCAGTTCCGGGTCCATTAGCAATCAGCCCCAGCATTTT	CASSSGSISNQPQHF
NA	few	TRBV30	TRBJ1-2	TGTGCCTGGAGTGATTCCTACTACTATGGCTACACCTTC	CAWSDSYYYGYTF
TRBD1	few	TRBV15	TRBJ2-5	TGTGCCACCAGCAGAGAGGGACAGGGGGCCGGGGAGACCCAGTACTTC	CATSREGQGAGETQYF
NA	NA	TRBV21-1	TRBJ1-5	TGTGCCAGCAGCAACAGTCAGCCCCAGCATTTT	CASSNSQPQHF
NA	once	TRBV27	TRBJ2-2	TGTGCCAGCACCCGGCGGGGTAGCGGAACTTCCCCCGGAGGGGAGCTGTTTTTT	CASTRRGSGTSPGGELFF
TRBD1	NA	TRBV27	TRBJ1-5	TGTGCCAGCAGTGCCAAGGACAGGGTCAATCAGCCCCAGCATTTT	CASSAKDRVNQPQHF
NA	NA	TRBV7-2	TRBJ2-7	TGTGCCAGCAGCTTAGACCCCACGACTCTCTGCTACGAGCAGTACTTC	CASSLDPTTLCYEQYF
NA	NA	TRBV4-1	TRBJ1-2	TGCGCCAGCAGCGCCCGGCTGGGGGCAAATGGCTACACCTTC	CASSARLGANGYTF
TRBD1	NA	TRBV6-5	TRBJ1-5	TGTGCCAGCAGAGACAGGGGGCTAAGACAGCCCCAGCATTTT	CASRDRGLRQPQHF
NA	few	TRBV19	TRBJ1-5	TGTGCCAGTAGTATCATGCACTCCAACGGGGTAAATCAGCCCCAGCATTTT	CASSIMHSNGVNQPQHF
NA	NA	TRBV7-2	TRBJ2-7	TGTGCCAGCAGTCCCGGTAGGATGGGAGTAATTCCCGAGCAGTACTTC	CASSPGRMGVIPEQYF
TRBD2	once	TRBV15	TRBJ2-3	TGTGCCACCAGCGCTCTAGCGGGAGGGCTTAGCACAGATACGCAGTATTTT	CATSALAGGLSTDTQYF
TRBD2	NA	TRBV15	TRBJ2-4	TGTGCCACCAGCAGAGATGAGCGGGAGATAGGCAAAAACATTCAGTACTTC	CATSRDEREIGKNIQYF
NA	once	TRBV18	TRBJ1-2	TGTGCCAGCTCTCCCCAGTGGGCAGGGCCCCATGGCTACACCTTC	CASSPQWAGPHGYTF
TRBD2	few	TRBV28	TRBJ2-1	TGTGCCAGCAGCGGGCTAGCGGACTACAATGAGCAGTTCTTC	CASSGLADYNEQFF
NA	once	TRBV6-5	TRBJ2-3	TGTGCCAGCTATGGGGCGGACACAGATACGCAGTATTTT	CASYGADTDTQYF
NA	few	TRBV11-3	TRBJ2-2	TGTGCCAGCAGCTCCCGGCACGCAACGGGATTCGCCGGGGAGCTGTTTTTT	CASSSRHATGFAGELFF
TRBD1	NA	TRBV18	TRBJ2-7	TGTGCCAGCTCAGTCGGACAGGGCCCCTACGAGCAGTACTTC	CASSVGQGPYEQYF
TRBD2	NA	TRBV6-1	TRBJ2-3	TGTGCCGCGGGGGGGGGCGGTTTTGATACGCAGTATTTT	CAAGGGGFDTQYF
TRBD2	NA	TRBV6-4	TRBJ2-1	TGTGCCAGCAAACTGACTAGCGGGAGAAGCTACAATGAGCAGTTCTTC	CASKLTSGRSYNEQFF
NA	NA	TRBV10-3	TRBJ1-2	TGTGCCATCGGCGGGATCGGGAGCTATGGCTACACCTTC	CAIGGIGSYGYTF
TRBD2	NA	TRBV19	TRBJ2-1	TGTGCCAGTAGTATAGATCCGGGACTAGCGGACTACAATGAGCAGTTCTTC	CASSIDPGLADYNEQFF
NA	NA	TRBV6-6	TRBJ2-7	TGTGCCAGCAGGGACAGCCCCTACGAGCAGTACTTC	CASRDSPYEQYF
TRBD1	NA	TRBV6-4	TRBJ1-2	TGTGCCAGCAGTGACGGGACAGGGGATCATGGCTACACCTTC	CASSDGTGDHGYTF
NA	NA	TRBV4-1	TRBJ1-2	TGCGCCAGCAGGGGACCTAAGGGAGGGGACTATGGCTACACCTTC	CASRGPKGGDYGYTF
TRBD2	NA	TRBV9	TRBJ2-4	TGTGCCAGCAGCGTAGTAGCGGGAGAACCCAAAAACATTCAGTACTTC	CASSVVAGEPKNIQYF
NA	NA	TRBV9	TRBJ2-5	TGTGCCAGCAGCGATGCCGAGGCTAGTCCGCAAGAGACCCAGTACTTC	CASSDAEASPQETQYF
NA	once	TRBV6-6	TRBJ2-5	TGTGCCAGCAGTTACTCTGTTCCATTCCAAGAGACCCAGTACTTC	CASSYSVPFQETQYF
TRBD2	NA	TRBV6-4	TRBJ2-1	TGTGCCAGCAGTGACCTAGCGGGAGGGCCACCCGGCTCCTACAATGAGCAGTTCTTC	CASSDLAGGPPGSYNEQFF
TRBD2	once	TRBV5-1	TRBJ2-2	TGCGCCAGCAGCTTCTCGGCGGGAGGGTATACCGGGGAGCTGTTTTTT	CASSFSAGGYTGELFF
TRBD1	NA	TRBV14	TRBJ1-1	TGTGCCAGCAGCCAAAGGACAGGGCAGAACACTGAAGCTTTCTTT	CASSQRTGQNTEAFF
NA	NA	TRBV5-5	TRBJ2-7	TGTGCCAGCAGCTTTGAAGACAGCCGGTCCTACGAGCAGTACTTC	CASSFEDSRSYEQYF
TRBD1	few	TRBV19	TRBJ2-7	TGTGCCAGTAGTATCCGGGACAGGGGGACCTACGAGCAGTACTTC	CASSIRDRGTYEQYF
TRBD1	NA	TRBV28	TRBJ2-2	TGTGCCAGCAGTGCCCGGGACAGGAACACCGGGGAGCTGTTTTTT	CASSARDRNTGELFF
TRBD1	NA	TRBV5-4	TRBJ2-3	TGTGCCAGCAGCTCTTATCCGGGACAGGGGGAAACAGATACGCAGTATTTT	CASSSYPGQGETDTQYF
TRBD2	NA	TRBV5-6	TRBJ2-5	TGTGCCAGCAGCCTAAAGAGCGGGAGGGCCCCCATGGGGCAGTACTTC	CASSLKSGRAPMGQYF
NA	NA	TRBV19	TRBJ1-4	TGTGCCAGTACGCTATGGTGGACTGGTGGGGAAAAACTGTTTTTT	CASTLWWTGGEKLFF
NA	NA	TRBV7-9	TRBJ1-4	TGTGCCAGCAGCCCGTTCGACCCCCGGAGGCCTAATGAAAAACTGTTTTTT	CASSPFDPRRPNEKLFF
NA	few	TRBV16	TRBJ2-2	TGTGCCAGCAGCCAATATCGTACGCGGGAGAACACCGGGGAGCTGTTTTTT	CASSQYRTRENTGELFF
NA	few	TRBV5-4	TRBJ1-1	TGTGCCAGCACCTACTCCGGGTCCTGGGACACTGAAGCTTTCTTT	CASTYSGSWDTEAFF
TRBD2	NA	TRBV27	TRBJ2-2	TGTGCCAGCAGTTCGCTAGCGGGAAACACCGGGGAGCTGTTTTTT	CASSSLAGNTGELFF
NA	NA	TRBV2	TRBJ2-5	TGTGCCAGCAGTGATAGGGCAGGGCAAGAGACCCAGTACTTC	CASSDRAGQETQYF
NA	NA	TRBV29-1	TRBJ1-1	TGCAGCGTCACCGGGACACGCGAGAACACTGAAGCTTTCTTT	CSVTGTRENTEAFF
NA	NA	TRBV2	TRBJ2-6	TGTGCCAGCAGTGAAGATATAGGGGTCGCTGGGGCCAACGTCCTGACTTTC	CASSEDIGVAGANVLTF
NA	few	TRBV14	TRBJ2-7	TGTGCCAGCAGCCAAGATCGGGGGAGCGAATCTAGCTCCTACGAGCAGTACTTC	CASSQDRGSESSSYEQYF
NA	few	TRBV7-2	TRBJ2-1	TGTGCCACCTCCCGAGGTCAACGGAATGAGCAGTTCTTC	CATSRGQRNEQFF
TRBD1	NA	TRBV5-6	TRBJ1-2	TGTGCCAGCAGCCCCGGGACAGGGGAAACTGGCTACACCTTC	CASSPGTGETGYTF
NA	NA	TRBV2	TRBJ1-5	TGTGCCAGCAGTGAAATGAGGAGGACAGTTAATCAGCCCCAGCATTTT	CASSEMRRTVNQPQHF
NA	NA	TRBV28	TRBJ1-3	TGTGCCAGCAGTCCCCCGGACAGCGCTGGAAACACCATATATTTT	CASSPPDSAGNTIYF
NA	NA	TRBV10-1	TRBJ2-5	TGCGCCAGCAGTGAGTCGCGGTGGCCTGAGAGCCAGTACTTC	CASSESRWPESQYF
TRBD2	once	TRBV7-2	TRBJ2-7	TGTGCCAGCAGCTTATCTACACCGGGCGGGAGGAGGTACGAGCAGTACTTC	CASSLSTPGGRRYEQYF
NA	NA	TRBV9	TRBJ2-7	TGTGCCAGCAGCCCCGAAAGGGGGACTATGGTTTACGAGCAGTACTTC	CASSPERGTMVYEQYF
NA	few	TRBV21-1	TRBJ1-2	TGTGCCAGCAGCACCCTTGGGAGACGCGGCTACACCTTC	CASSTLGRRGYTF
NA	NA	TRBV5-1	TRBJ1-5	TGCGCCAGCAGCTTCAGGGTTGGGCAGCCCCAGCATTTT	CASSFRVGQPQHF